A selection of T cell receptor beta chains follows, all from one sample in a study of tumor and adjacent non-tumor tissue in lung cancer. TCRdb re-called the multiplex PCR reads through MiXCR, storing one row per CDR3 protein. The profile covers approximately 47,000 distinct CDR3 sequences, with around 64% appearing a single time and about 32% taken by the ten largest. Sequencing was performed on distant non-tumor lung tissue. These receptors were collected from a woman in her 70s with non-small cell lung cancer. CDR3s include the opening cysteine and the closing phenylalanine or tryptophan.

TRBV5-4	TRBJ2-3	CTSCAGGRSSDTQYF
TRBV4-2	TRBJ2-3	CTGSQVTTDTQYF
TRBV29-1	TRBJ1-1	CSVERARDTEAFF
TRBV11-3	TRBJ2-3	CATSSGTGGRTDTQYF
TRBV20-1	TRBJ2-1	CSGRVVGAPGNEQFF
TRBV5-4	TRBJ2-7	CANSFLAGSPAEQYF
TRBV28	TRBJ2-6	CASGRQRAGANVLTF
TRBV12-3/TRBV12-4	TRBJ1-1	CASSSQPGTGAFF
TRBV5-4	TRBJ2-3	CANSPSWEGTDTQYF
TRBV6-5	TRBJ2-2	CAISYSPVTGELFF
TRBV5-6	TRBJ2-3	CAGGLWLAGGFF
TRBV20-1	TRBJ2-7	CSARPDSTTHEQYF
TRBV4-1	TRBJ2-7	CASSQNGQAYEQYF
TRBV29-1	TRBJ2-5	CSVDRGNGETQYF
TRBV29-1	TRBJ2-5	CSVEDGAGETQYF
TRBV7-3	TRBJ2-3	CASSQTGGAGDTQYF
TRBV21-1	TRBJ2-1	CASSLGLAGRQFF
TRBV29-1	TRBJ2-7	CSVLDPGEQYF
TRBV11-2	TRBJ2-5	CASSSQETWYF
TRBV5-1	TRBJ1-2	CTSSSGDGTNYGYTF
TRBV20-1	TRBJ2-5	CSAVGTAQETQYF
TRBV6-5	TRBJ2-2	CASTNDLAGEQVF
TRBV29-1	TRBJ2-7	CSLRDKDSYEQHF
TRBV11-1	TRBJ2-7	CASSLFRDRVYEQYF
TRBV11-1	TRBJ2-1	CASSPGPMGEQFF
TRBV4-2	TRBJ2-5	CVSSVRLAAEGGTHYF
TRBV7-2	TRBJ2-1	CASSLDTIGEREQFF
TRBV6-5	TRBJ2-1	CTSSSGTWINEQFF
TRBV30	TRBJ2-7	CAWSVRSSHREQYF
TRBV4-1	TRBJ1-1	CASSQDNRDQPDTEAFF
TRBV6-1	TRBJ2-5	CASSEAFGTDQETQCF
TRBV29-1	TRBJ2-1	CSLELDGAELFF
TRBV6-2/TRBV6-3	TRBJ2-3	CARSRDSIDTQYF
TRBV5-5	TRBJ1-2	CASSFVGTKLYGYTF
TRBV6-5	TRBJ1-1	CASRLTGGVNTEAFF
TRBV6-2/TRBV6-3	TRBJ2-4	CTSSYASGAVTTKNIQYF
TRBV5-4	TRBJ2-5	CASGLGHDGTQYF
TRBV6-5	TRBJ1-1	CASIPAGIGEAFF
TRBV29-1	TRBJ2-1	CIVLGGGRAGSLPYNEQFF
TRBV4-1	TRBJ1-4	CASSQDRDRLNEKLFF
TRBV12-3/TRBV12-4	TRBJ1-1	CTSNSQPGTGAFF
TRBV6-5	TRBJ2-5	CASGYSLGEGEETQCF